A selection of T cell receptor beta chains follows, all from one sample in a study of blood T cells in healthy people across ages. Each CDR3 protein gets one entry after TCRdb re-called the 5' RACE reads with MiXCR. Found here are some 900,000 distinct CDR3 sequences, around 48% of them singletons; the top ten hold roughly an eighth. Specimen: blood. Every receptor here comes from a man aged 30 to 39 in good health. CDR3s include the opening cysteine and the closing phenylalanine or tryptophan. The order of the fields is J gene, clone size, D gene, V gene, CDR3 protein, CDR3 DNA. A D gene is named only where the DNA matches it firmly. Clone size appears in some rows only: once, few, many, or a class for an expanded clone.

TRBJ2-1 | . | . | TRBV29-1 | CSVRDMYNEQFF | TGCAGCGTTCGGGATATGTACAATGAGCAGTTCTTC
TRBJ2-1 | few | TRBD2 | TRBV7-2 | CASSLAGLAGSDEQFF | TGTGCCAGCAGCTTAGCCGGACTAGCGGGGTCCGATGAGCAGTTCTTC
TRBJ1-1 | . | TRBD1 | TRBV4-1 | CASSQDGQGNTEAFF | TGCGCCAGCAGCCAAGACGGACAGGGGAACACTGAAGCTTTCTTT
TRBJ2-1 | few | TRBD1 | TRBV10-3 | CAISGQGNEQFF | TGTGCCATCAGTGGACAGGGAAATGAGCAGTTCTTC
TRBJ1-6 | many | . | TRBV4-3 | CASSQDWPASPLHF | TGCGCCAGCAGCCAAGATTGGCCAGCATCACCCCTCCACTTT
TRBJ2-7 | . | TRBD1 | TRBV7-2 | CASTPGTGPYEQYF | TGTGCCAGCACCCCCGGGACAGGTCCCTACGAGCAGTACTTC
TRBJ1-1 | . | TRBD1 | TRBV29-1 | CSVGGGGTGFLNTEAFF | TGCAGCGTTGGGGGTGGTGGGACAGGATTTTTGAACACTGAAGCTTTCTTT
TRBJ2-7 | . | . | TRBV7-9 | CASSLGMGHHSYEQYF | TGTGCCAGCAGCTTAGGAATGGGGCACCATTCCTACGAGCAGTACTTC
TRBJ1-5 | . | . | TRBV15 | CATSRDQGNQPQHF | TGTGCCACCAGCAGAGATCAGGGAAATCAGCCCCAGCATTTT
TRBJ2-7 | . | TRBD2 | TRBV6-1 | CASSDLTSGGLYNEQYF | TGTGCCAGCAGTGACCTTACTAGCGGGGGGCTGTACAATGAGCAGTACTTC
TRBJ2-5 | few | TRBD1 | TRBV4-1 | CASSKGQGRETQYF | TGCGCCAGCAGCAAGGGACAGGGAAGGGAGACCCAGTACTTC
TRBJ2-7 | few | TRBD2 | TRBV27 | CASSPGTSGVGNEQYF | TGTGCCAGCAGTCCCGGGACTAGCGGGGTTGGAAACGAGCAGTACTTC
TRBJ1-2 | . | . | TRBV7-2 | CASSPAGTSYGYTF | TGTGCCAGCAGCCCTGCCGGGACATCCTATGGCTACACCTTC
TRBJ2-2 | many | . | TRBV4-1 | CASSQAWAQGNTGELFF | TGCGCCAGCAGCCAAGCCTGGGCGCAGGGGAACACCGGGGAGCTGTTTTTT
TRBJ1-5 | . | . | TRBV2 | CASSARGQYQPQHF | TGTGCCAGCAGTGCCAGGGGCCAGTATCAGCCCCAGCATTTT